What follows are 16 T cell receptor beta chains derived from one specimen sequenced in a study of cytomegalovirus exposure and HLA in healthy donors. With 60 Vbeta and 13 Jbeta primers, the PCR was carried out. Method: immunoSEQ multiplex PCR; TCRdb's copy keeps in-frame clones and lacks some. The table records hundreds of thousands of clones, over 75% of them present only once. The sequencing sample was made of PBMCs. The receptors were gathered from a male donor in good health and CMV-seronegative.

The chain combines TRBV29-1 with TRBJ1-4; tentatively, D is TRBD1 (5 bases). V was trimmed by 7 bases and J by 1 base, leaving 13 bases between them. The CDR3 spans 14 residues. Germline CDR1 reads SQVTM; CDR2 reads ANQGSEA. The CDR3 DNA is TGCAGCGCTAGGTGGAGGGGAACTAATGAAAAACTGTTTTTT. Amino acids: CSARWRGTNEKLFF.

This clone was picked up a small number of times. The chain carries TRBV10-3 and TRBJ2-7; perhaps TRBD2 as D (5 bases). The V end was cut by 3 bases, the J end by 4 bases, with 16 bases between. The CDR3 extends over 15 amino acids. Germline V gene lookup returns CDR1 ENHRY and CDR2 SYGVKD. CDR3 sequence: CAISDLASGGYEQYF. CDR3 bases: TGTGCCATCAGTGATCTAGCATCAGGCGGGTACGAGCAGTACTTC.

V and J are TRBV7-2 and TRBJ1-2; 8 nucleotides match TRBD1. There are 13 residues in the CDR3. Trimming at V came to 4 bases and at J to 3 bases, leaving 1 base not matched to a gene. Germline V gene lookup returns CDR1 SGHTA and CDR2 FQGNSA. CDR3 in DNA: TGTGCCAGCAGCTCGGGACAGGACTATGGCTACACCTTC. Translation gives CASSSGQDYGYTF.

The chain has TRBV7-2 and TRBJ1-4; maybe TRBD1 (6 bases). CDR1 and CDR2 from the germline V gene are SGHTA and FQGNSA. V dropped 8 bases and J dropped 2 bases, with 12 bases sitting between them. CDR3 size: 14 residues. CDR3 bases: TGTGCCAGCGGCCCTACAGGGACTAATGAAAAACTGTTTTTT. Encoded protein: CASGPTGTNEKLFF.

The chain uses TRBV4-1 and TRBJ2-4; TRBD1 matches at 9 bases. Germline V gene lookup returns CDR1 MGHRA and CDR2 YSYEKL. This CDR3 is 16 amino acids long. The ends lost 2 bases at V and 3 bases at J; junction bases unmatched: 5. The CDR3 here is CASSQPGQGVKNIQYF. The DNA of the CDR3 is TGCGCCAGCAGCCAACCGGGACAGGGCGTCAAAAACATTCAGTACTTC.

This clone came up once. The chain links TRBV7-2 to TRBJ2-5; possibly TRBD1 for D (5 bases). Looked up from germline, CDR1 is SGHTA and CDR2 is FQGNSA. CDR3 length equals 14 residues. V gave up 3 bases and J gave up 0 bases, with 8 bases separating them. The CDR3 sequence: CASSLDTNQETQYF. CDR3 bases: TGTGCCAGCAGCTTGGACACGAACCAAGAGACCCAGTACTTC.

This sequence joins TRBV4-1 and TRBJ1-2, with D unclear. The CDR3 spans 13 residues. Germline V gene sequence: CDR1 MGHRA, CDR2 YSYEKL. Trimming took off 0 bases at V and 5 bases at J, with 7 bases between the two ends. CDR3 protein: CASSQDRVYGYTF. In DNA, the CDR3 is TGCGCCAGCAGCCAAGATCGCGTTTATGGCTACACCTTC.

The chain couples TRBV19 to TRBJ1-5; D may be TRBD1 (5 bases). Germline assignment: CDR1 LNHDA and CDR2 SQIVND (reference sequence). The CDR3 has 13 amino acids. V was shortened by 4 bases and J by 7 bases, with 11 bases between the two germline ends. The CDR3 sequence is CASSKDKDQPQHF. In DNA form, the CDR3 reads TGTGCCAGTAGTAAGGACAAAGACCAGCCCCAGCATTTT. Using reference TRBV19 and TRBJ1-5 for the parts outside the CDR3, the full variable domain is DGGITQSPKYLFRKEGQNVTLSCEQNLNHDAMYWYRQDPGQGLRLIYYSQIVNDFQKGDIAEGYSVSREKKESFPLTVTSAQKNPTAFYLCASSKDKDQPQHFGDGTRLSIL.

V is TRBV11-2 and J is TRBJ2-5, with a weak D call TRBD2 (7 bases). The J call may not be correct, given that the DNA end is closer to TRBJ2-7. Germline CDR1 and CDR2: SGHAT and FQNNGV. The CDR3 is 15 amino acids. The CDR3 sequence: CASSQIRGGSYEQYF. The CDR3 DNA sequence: TGTGCCAGCAGTCAGATTAGGGGGGGTAGCTACGAGCAGTACTTC.

DNA of the CDR3: TGTGCCAGCAGCTTGACGGCTTTAGCGGGGGGGCTTCAAGATACGCAGTATTTT. Encoded protein: CASSLTALAGGLQDTQYF. This rearrangement joins TRBV5-4 to TRBJ2-3, with 11 nucleotides matching TRBD2. The germline V gene has CDR1 SGHNT and CDR2 YYREEE (reference sequence). CDR3 length: 18 residues. J was trimmed by 5 bases and V by 1 base; bases with no gene match: 12.

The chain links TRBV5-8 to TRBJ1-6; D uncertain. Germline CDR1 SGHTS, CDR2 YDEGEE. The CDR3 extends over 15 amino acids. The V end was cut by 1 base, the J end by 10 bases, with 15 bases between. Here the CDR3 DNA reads TGTGCCAGCAGCTTGCGTGGCGGGTCGAGGTCACCCCTCCACTTT. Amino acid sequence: CASSLRGGSRSPLHF.

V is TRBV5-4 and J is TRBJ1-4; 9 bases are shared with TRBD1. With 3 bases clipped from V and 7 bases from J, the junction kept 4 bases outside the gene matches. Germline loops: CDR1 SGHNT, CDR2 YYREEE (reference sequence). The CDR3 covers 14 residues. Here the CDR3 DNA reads TGTGCCAGCAGCTCCCGGGACAGGGCTGAAAAACTGTTTTTT. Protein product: CASSSRDRAEKLFF.

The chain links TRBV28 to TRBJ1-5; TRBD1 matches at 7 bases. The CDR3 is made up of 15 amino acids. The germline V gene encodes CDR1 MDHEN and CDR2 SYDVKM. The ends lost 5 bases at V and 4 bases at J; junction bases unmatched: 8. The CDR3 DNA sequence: TGTGCCAGCAGTCCTTCGACAGGGAAGAATCAGCCCCAGCATTTT. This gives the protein CASSPSTGKNQPQHF. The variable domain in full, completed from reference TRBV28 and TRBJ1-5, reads DVKVTQSSRYLVKRTGEKVFLECVQDMDHENMFWYRQDPGLGLRLIYFSYDVKMKEKGDIPEGYSVSREKKERFSLILESASTNQTSMYLCASSPSTGKNQPQHFGDGTRLSIL.

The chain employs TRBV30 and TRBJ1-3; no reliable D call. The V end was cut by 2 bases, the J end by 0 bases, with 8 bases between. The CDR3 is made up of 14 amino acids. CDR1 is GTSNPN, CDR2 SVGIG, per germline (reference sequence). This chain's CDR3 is CAWSPLNSGNTIYF. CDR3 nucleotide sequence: TGTGCCTGGAGTCCACTCAACTCTGGAAACACCATATATTTT.

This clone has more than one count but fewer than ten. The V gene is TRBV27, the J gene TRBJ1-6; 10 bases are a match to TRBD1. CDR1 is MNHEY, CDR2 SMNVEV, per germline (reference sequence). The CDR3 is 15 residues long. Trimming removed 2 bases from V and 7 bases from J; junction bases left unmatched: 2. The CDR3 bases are TGTGCCAGCAGTTTAACGGGACAGGGGAATTCACCCCTCCACTTT. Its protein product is CASSLTGQGNSPLHF.

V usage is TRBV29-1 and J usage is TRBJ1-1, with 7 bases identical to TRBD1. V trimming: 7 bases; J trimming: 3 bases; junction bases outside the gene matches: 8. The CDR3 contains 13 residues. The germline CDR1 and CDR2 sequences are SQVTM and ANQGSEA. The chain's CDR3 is CSAGGISHTEAFF. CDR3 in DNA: TGCAGCGCAGGGGGGATAAGCCACACTGAAGCTTTCTTT.